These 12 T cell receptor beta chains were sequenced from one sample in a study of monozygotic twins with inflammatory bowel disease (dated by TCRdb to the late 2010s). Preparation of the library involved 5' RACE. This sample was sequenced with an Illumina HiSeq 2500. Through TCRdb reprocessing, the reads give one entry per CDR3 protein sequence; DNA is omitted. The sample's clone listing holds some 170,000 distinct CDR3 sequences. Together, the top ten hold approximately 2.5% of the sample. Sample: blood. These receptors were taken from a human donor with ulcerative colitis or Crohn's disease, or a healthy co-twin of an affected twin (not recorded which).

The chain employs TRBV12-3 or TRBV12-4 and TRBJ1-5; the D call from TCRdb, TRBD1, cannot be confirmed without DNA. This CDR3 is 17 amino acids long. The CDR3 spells CASSLEGPGAGNQPQHF.

This chain's CDR3 is CSAHTGTSATDTQYF. The gene calls are TRBV20-1 and TRBJ2-3; lacking DNA, the TRBD2 call made by TCRdb goes unchecked. The germline CDR1 and CDR2 sequences are DFQATT and SNEGSKA (reference sequence). This CDR3 is 15 amino acids long.

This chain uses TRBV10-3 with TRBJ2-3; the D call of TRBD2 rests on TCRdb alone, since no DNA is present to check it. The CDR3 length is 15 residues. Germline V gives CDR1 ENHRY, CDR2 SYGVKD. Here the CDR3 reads CAISKGLESTDTQYF.

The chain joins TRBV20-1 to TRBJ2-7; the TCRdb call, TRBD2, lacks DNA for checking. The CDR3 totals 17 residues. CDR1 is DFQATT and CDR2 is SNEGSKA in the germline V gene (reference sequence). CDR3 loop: CSAYTGTSGGSSYEQYF.

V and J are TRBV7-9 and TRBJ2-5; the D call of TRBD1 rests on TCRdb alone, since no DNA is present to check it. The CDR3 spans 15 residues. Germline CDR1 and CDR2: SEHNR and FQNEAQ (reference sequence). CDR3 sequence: CATPVRDRVTETQYF.

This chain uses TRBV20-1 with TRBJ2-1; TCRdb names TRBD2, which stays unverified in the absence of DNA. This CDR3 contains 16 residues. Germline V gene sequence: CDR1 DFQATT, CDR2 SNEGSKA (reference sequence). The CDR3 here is CSARGSAGASYNEQFF.

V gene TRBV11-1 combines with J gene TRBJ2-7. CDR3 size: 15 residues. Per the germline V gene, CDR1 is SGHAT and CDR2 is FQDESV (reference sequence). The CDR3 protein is CASSLEGIWSYEQYF.

The CDR3 region is CASSLGLNTEAFF. J is TRBJ1-1 and V is TRBV11-2. Germline V gene lookup returns CDR1 SGHAT and CDR2 FQNNGV. The CDR3 runs to 13 residues.

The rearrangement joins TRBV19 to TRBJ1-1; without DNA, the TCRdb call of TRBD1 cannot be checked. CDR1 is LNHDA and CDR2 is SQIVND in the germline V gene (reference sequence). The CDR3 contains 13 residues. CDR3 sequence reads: CASSPHRGTEAFF.

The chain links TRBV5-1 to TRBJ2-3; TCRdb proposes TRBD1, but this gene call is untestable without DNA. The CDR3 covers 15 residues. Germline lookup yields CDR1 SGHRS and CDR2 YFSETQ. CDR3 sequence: CASSPMRGHTDTQYF.

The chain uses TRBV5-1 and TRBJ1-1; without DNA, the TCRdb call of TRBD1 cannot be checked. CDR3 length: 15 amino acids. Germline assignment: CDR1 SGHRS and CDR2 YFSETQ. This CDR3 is CASSYRQPMNTEAFF.

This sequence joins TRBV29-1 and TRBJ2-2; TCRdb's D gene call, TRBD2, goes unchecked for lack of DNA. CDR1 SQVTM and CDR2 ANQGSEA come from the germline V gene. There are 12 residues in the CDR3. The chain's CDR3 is CSVAGGPGELFF.